The 14 T cell receptor beta chains below were found in one sample sequenced in a study of blood T cell repertoires in COVID-19. Generated by immunoSEQ multiplex PCR, the TCRdb table keeps only in-frame clones and is missing some. The table includes roughly 160,000 clones, roughly 70% detected once. Source material: peripheral blood. The receptors were gathered from a woman of 80 years or more with acute or convalescent COVID-19.

This chain joins TRBV7-9 and TRBJ1-2; D ambiguous. The CDR3 totals 14 residues. The V and J ends lost 5 bases and 2 bases respectively, with 12 bases between them. CDR1 is SEHNR and CDR2 is FQNEAQ in the germline V gene (reference sequence). In DNA, the CDR3 is TGTGCCAGCAGCCCGGGATCGAGGAACTATGGCTACACCTTC. Protein product: CASSPGSRNYGYTF.

This chain uses TRBV28 with TRBJ2-7; D might be TRBD1 (5 bases). V lost 6 bases and J 2 bases, leaving 11 bases between the germline ends. The CDR3 loop spans 13 amino acids. CDR1 and CDR2 (germline): MDHEN, SYDVKM. The CDR3: CASRSGLAYEQYF. The DNA of the CDR3 is TGTGCCAGCAGATCAGGGCTAGCCTACGAGCAGTACTTC.

This clone was observed once. The gene calls are TRBV18 and TRBJ2-1, with 8 bases aligning to TRBD2. Germline values: CDR1 KGHSH, CDR2 LQKENI. Germline trimming cut 6 bases from V and 5 bases from J; bases unmatched to any gene: 9. The CDR3 runs 15 residues. The CDR3 DNA sequence: TGTGCCAGCTCGCCCGGGACTAGATGGGACAATGAGCAGTTCTTC. Encoded protein: CASSPGTRWDNEQFF.

The chain carries TRBV5-4 and TRBJ2-1; 16 bases are a match to TRBD2. CDR1 is SGHNT and CDR2 is YYREEE in the germline V gene (reference sequence). The CDR3 consists of 20 residues. Losses at the gene ends were 4 bases for V and 1 base for J; bases not matched to a gene: 11. The CDR3: CASSAMRGLAGGVSYNEQFF. The CDR3 bases are TGTGCCAGCAGCGCGATGCGGGGACTAGCGGGAGGGGTATCCTACAATGAGCAGTTCTTC. Combining the CDR3 with reference TRBV5-4 and TRBJ2-1 gives the whole variable domain ETGVTQSPTHLIKTRGQQVTLRCSSQSGHNTVSWYQQALGQGPQFIFQYYREEENGRGNFPPRFSGLQFPNYSSELNVNALELDDSALYLCASSAMRGLAGGVSYNEQFFGPGTRLTVL.

The chain employs TRBV29-1 and TRBJ1-1; 7 bases fit TRBD1. Germline CDR1 SQVTM, CDR2 ANQGSEA. The CDR3 loop spans 12 amino acids. Trimming cost V 6 bases and J 6 bases; bases outside gene matches: 7. CDR3 in amino acids: CSVSLGQAEAFF. The CDR3 DNA follows: TGCAGCGTAAGTCTAGGACAGGCTGAAGCTTTCTTT.

This sequence joins TRBV10-1 and TRBJ2-1, with 14 nucleotides matching TRBD2. Germline lookup yields CDR1 WNHNN and CDR2 SYGVQD (reference sequence). The trim removed 6 bases at V and 9 bases at J, leaving 7 bases unmatched. The CDR3 is 15 residues long. Here the CDR3 reads CASSPGTSGRGEQFF. The CDR3 DNA sequence: TGCGCCAGCAGCCCCGGGACTAGCGGGAGAGGTGAGCAGTTCTTC.

J is TRBJ2-2 and V is TRBV2; 12 bases map to TRBD2. V was clipped by 4 bases and J by 12 bases; unmatched bases: 9. Germline CDR1 reads SNHLY; CDR2 reads FYNNEI. This CDR3 region has 15 residues. The DNA for the CDR3 is TGTGCCAGCAGTGTTGGGGGGACTAGCGGGTCAAAGCTGTTTTTT. It specifies CASSVGGTSGSKLFF.

The J gene is TRBJ2-2, the V gene TRBV5-4; D gene uncertain. Germline CDR1 SGHNT, CDR2 YYREEE (reference sequence). This CDR3 region has 15 residues. Trimming took 2 bases from V and 7 from J, leaving 15 bases between them. Here the CDR3 reads CASSFGAQTGGELFF. The CDR3 nucleotides read TGTGCCAGCAGCTTTGGAGCCCAAACCGGCGGGGAGCTGTTTTTT.

The J gene is TRBJ1-4, the V gene TRBV18; D gene unclear. The CDR3 is 15 amino acids. The germline CDR1 and CDR2 sequences are KGHSH and LQKENI. V was trimmed by 5 bases and J by 0 bases, leaving 10 bases between them. CDR3 region: CASSKTETTNEKLFF. CDR3 in DNA: TGTGCCAGCTCAAAAACAGAAACAACTAATGAAAAACTGTTTTTT. The full variable domain, with the rest looked up from reference TRBV18 and TRBJ1-4, is NAGVMQNPRHLVRRRGQEARLRCSPMKGHSHVYWYRQLPEEGLKFMVYLQKENIIDESGMPKERFSAEFPKEGPSILRIQQVVRGDSAAYFCASSKTETTNEKLFFGSGTQLSVL.

This chain joins TRBV19 and TRBJ1-2; D is ambiguous. Germline assignment: CDR1 LNHDA and CDR2 SQIVND (reference sequence). V lost 3 bases to trimming and J lost 4 bases, with 12 bases between them. CDR3 length: 14 residues. The CDR3 DNA reads TGTGCCAGTAGTATTGTGGGAAGCGGCTATGGCTACACCTTC. Amino acids: CASSIVGSGYGYTF.

This chain links TRBV2 with TRBJ2-3; TRBD1 matches at 7 bases. The CDR3 extends over 15 amino acids. The trim removed 3 bases at V and 8 bases at J, leaving 11 bases unmatched. Germline CDR1 reads SNHLY; CDR2 reads FYNNEI. The CDR3 DNA reads as TGTGCCAGCAGTGAGAGGGGCAGGGGGAGTGGTACGCAGTATTTT. Translation: CASSERGRGSGTQYF.

The DNA for the CDR3 is TGTGCCAGTACCGACCTAGATCAGCCCCAGCATTTT. As protein: CASTDLDQPQHF. V is TRBV19 and J is TRBJ1-5; D is uncertain. This CDR3 spans 12 amino acids. V lost 7 bases, J lost 5 bases, and 9 bases lay in between. Germline V CDR1 and CDR2: LNHDA, SQIVND (reference sequence).

The chain links TRBV5-6 to TRBJ2-2; D ambiguous. The CDR3 is 16 residues long. V lost 2 bases and J lost 1, with 12 bases in between. Germline CDR1 SGHDT, CDR2 YYEEEE. The CDR3 DNA is TGTGCCAGCAGCTTAGAGCAAGATAAGAACACCGGGGAGCTGTTTTTT. Translation gives CASSLEQDKNTGELFF.

The chain links TRBV6-2 or TRBV6-3 to TRBJ1-5; D perhaps matches TRBD1 (6 bases). CDR3 length: 15 amino acids. V gave up 2 bases and J gave up 5 bases, with 13 bases separating them. Germline CDR1 MNHEY, CDR2 SVGEGT. DNA of the CDR3: TGTGCCAGCAGTTACGCGTGGGGGGGCGATCAGCCCCAGCATTTT. Translating it yields CASSYAWGGDQPQHF.